This T cell receptor beta chain stems from a study of cytomegalovirus exposure and HLA in healthy donors. Germline CDR1 SGHDT, CDR2 YYEEEE. Trimming shortened V by 4 bases and J by 0 bases, and 11 bases separated the two germline ends. This CDR3 has 16 residues. Findings of the study overall: A list of 150 to 200 TCR beta chains associated with cytomegalovirus was given. Common viral pathogens (according to a later analysis) appeared linked to several of the most significant clusters.

The PCR ran on 60 Vbeta and 13 Jbeta primers. The authors' processing: As a later analysis found, there were around 86 million unique TCR beta chains, of which some 10 million were shared. Some clones are missing from TCRdb's copy, which holds only in-frame ones; the method was immunoSEQ multiplex PCR. That table supplies the V and J calls and clone size; D and trimming were determined from the DNA. Of 170,000 or so clones listed, 78% are singletons. Worth noting for this clone: Its antigen remains unidentified.

The J gene is TRBJ1-6, the V gene TRBV5-6, with a possible D match to TRBD1 (6 bases). The specimen sequenced was PBMCs. The clonotype originates from a woman between 40 and 55 years old in good health and CMV-seronegative. CDR3 protein: CASSNSQGSYNSPLHF. The CDR3 coding sequence is TGTGCCAGCAGCAACTCACAGGGCTCCTATAATTCACCCCTCCACTTT.